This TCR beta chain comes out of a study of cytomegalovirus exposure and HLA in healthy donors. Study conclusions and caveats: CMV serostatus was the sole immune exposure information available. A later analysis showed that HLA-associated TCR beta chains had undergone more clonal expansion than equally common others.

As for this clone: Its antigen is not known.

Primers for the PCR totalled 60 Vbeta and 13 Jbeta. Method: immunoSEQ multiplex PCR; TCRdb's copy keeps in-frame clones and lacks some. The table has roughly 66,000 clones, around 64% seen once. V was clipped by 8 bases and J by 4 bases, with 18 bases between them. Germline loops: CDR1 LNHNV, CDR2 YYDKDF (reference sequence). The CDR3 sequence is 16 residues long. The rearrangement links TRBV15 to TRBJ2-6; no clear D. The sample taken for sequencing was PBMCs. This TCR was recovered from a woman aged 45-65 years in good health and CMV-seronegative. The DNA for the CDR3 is TGTGCCACCGCCCAGAGGTCGAGTCTGGGGGCCAACGTCCTGACTTTC. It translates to CATAQRSSLGANVLTF.